The source of this T cell receptor (beta chain) is a study of CDR3 diversity in severe acne. MiXCR, run by TCRdb on the PCR reads, gives a single entry per CDR3 protein. The sample consists of about 90,000 distinct CDR3 sequences, around 54% of them appearing once. The germline gives CDR1 WSHSY, CDR2 SAAADI. V shed 0 bases and J shed 7 bases, with 6 bases lying between them. The CDR3 extends over 12 amino acids. V and J are TRBV10-2 and TRBJ2-5; perhaps TRBD2 as D (5 bases). The sequence came from a male donor with severe acne vulgaris. Sequenced: blood. The CDR3 DNA is TGCGCCAGCAGTGAGTCGGGAGTGACCCAGTACTTC. Protein: CASSESGVTQYF.